The 20 T cell receptor beta chains below were found in one sample sequenced in a study of cytomegalovirus exposure and HLA in healthy donors. It was with 60 Vbeta and 13 Jbeta primers that the PCR ran. Sequencing used immunoSEQ multiplex PCR; TCRdb keeps in-frame clones, though not all of them. This sample has some 140,000 clones, with more than 75% found just once. Sample: PBMCs. These TCRs come from a female donor in good health and CMV-seronegative.

V usage is TRBV11-2 and J usage is TRBJ2-5; D might be TRBD2 (5 bases). Trimming took off 5 bases at V and 5 bases at J, with 15 bases between the two ends. Looked up from germline, CDR1 is SGHAT and CDR2 is FQNNGV. The CDR3 length is 14 residues. Written as DNA, the CDR3 is TGTGCCAGCAGCCTAGCTCCCACCGGGGAGACCCAGTACTTC. This gives the protein CASSLAPTGETQYF.

This clone was detected only once. V is TRBV5-4 and J is TRBJ2-5, with D tentatively TRBD2 (6 bases). V gave up 4 bases and J gave up 1 base, with 20 bases separating them. The CDR3 consists of 17 residues. CDR1 and CDR2 from the germline V gene are SGHNT and YYREEE (reference sequence). The CDR3 region is CASSLRLDSISQETQYF. The CDR3 DNA follows: TGTGCCAGCAGCCTCAGACTAGATAGTATATCCCAAGAGACCCAGTACTTC. The full variable domain, with the rest looked up from reference TRBV5-4 and TRBJ2-5, is ETGVTQSPTHLIKTRGQQVTLRCSSQSGHNTVSWYQQALGQGPQFIFQYYREEENGRGNFPPRFSGLQFPNYSSELNVNALELDDSALYLCASSLRLDSISQETQYFGPGTRLLVL.

The chain employs TRBV2 and TRBJ2-3, with D possibly TRBD2 on 5 matching bases. The CDR3 is made up of 13 amino acids. CDR1 is SNHLY, CDR2 FYNNEI, per germline. V was trimmed by 5 bases and J by 6 bases, leaving 12 bases between them. The CDR3 DNA reads as TGTGCCAGCAGTAGGACTGTTCAGGATACGCAGTATTTT. It specifies CASSRTVQDTQYF.

This clone was seen more than once but under ten times. The chain uses TRBV5-1 and TRBJ2-1; TRBD2 matches 9 bases. The length of the CDR3 is 17 residues. With V trimmed by 4 bases and J by 2 bases, 10 bases remained unmatched. Germline-derived CDR1 and CDR2 are SGHRS and YFSETQ. The CDR3, as DNA: TGCGCCAGCAGCGCCTTATCGACTAGCGGACCCTACAATGAGCAGTTCTTC. Translating gives CASSALSTSGPYNEQFF.

There are many counts of this clone. The CDR3 sequence is CASSLAGSGGYTF. The DNA for the CDR3 is TGTGCCAGCAGCTTGGCGGGTTCAGGTGGCTACACCTTC. The rearrangement links TRBV7-3 to TRBJ1-2, with D unresolved. This CDR3 has 13 amino acids. V was trimmed by 3 bases and J by 7 bases, leaving 12 bases between them. CDR1 and CDR2 from the germline V gene are SGHTA and FQGTGA.

As to this clone: At one end the junction does not follow the germline gene, possibly because of a read error. The gene calls are TRBV7-7 and TRBJ1-5; D is possibly TRBD1 (5 bases). The germline V gene has CDR1 SSHAT and CDR2 FNYEAQ (reference sequence). The CDR3 runs to 13 residues. CDR3 protein: CASSLDRNQPQHF. CDR3 coding DNA: TGTGCTAGCAGCTTAGACAGAAATCAGCCCCAGCATTTT.

V is TRBV27 and J is TRBJ2-7, with 11 positions matching TRBD1. This CDR3 comprises 14 residues. The junction had 4 bases not matched to a gene; V was cut back by 6 bases and J by 3 bases. Looked up from germline, CDR1 is MNHEY and CDR2 is SMNVEV (reference sequence). The CDR3 DNA reads TGTGCCAGCAGCCGAGGGACAGGGGGCTACGAGCAGTACTTC. Translated: CASSRGTGGYEQYF.

This chain connects TRBV5-6 to TRBJ2-2; TRBD1 matches 7 bases. The junction had 13 bases not matched to a gene; V was cut back by 2 bases and J by 0 bases. The germline CDR1 and CDR2 sequences are SGHDT and YYEEEE. This CDR3 is built from 19 residues. CDR3 DNA sequence: TGTGCCAGCAGCTTCCCCCGGGACAGAGTCCCCCCGAACACCGGGGAGCTGTTTTTT. Amino acids: CASSFPRDRVPPNTGELFF.

The rearrangement links TRBV5-1 to TRBJ2-2; TRBD2 agrees at 13 bases. The CDR3 sequence is 17 residues long. Germline V CDR1 and CDR2: SGHRS, YFSETQ. J gave up 7 bases and V 4 bases, and 10 bases lay outside the gene matches. DNA for the CDR3: TGCGCCAGCAGCAAGGGTCTGGGACTAGCGGGATACGGGGAGCTGTTTTTT. Its translation is CASSKGLGLAGYGELFF.

The chain uses TRBV11-2 and TRBJ2-5; D remains ambiguous. CDR3 size: 14 residues. Per the germline V gene, CDR1 is SGHAT and CDR2 is FQNNGV. The V end lost 3 bases, the J end lost 3 bases, and 11 bases lay between the germline ends. CDR3 in amino acids: CASSFRPDKETQYF. As DNA, the CDR3 is TGTGCCAGCAGCTTCCGTCCCGACAAAGAGACCCAGTACTTC.

J is TRBJ1-1 and V is TRBV18; D call uncertain. The V end lost 5 bases, the J end lost 0 bases, and 4 bases lay between the germline ends. Germline V lookup: CDR1 KGHSH, CDR2 LQKENI. The CDR3 is 12 residues long. DNA for the CDR3: TGTGCCAGCTCAACAGTGAACACTGAAGCTTTCTTT. It encodes CASSTVNTEAFF.

This chain links TRBV30 with TRBJ2-5; 7 bases fit TRBD1. Germline loops: CDR1 GTSNPN, CDR2 SVGIG (reference sequence). The CDR3 runs 14 residues. J gave up 4 bases and V 0 bases, and 5 bases lay outside the gene matches. In nucleotides, the CDR3 is TGTGCCTGGAGTGTCCTACAGGGGCGAGAGACCCAGTACTTC. As protein: CAWSVLQGRETQYF.

This clone appeared a single time. The CDR3 region has the DNA TGTGCCAGCAGGCGTCAGGGGCAGGGGGCCTACGAGCAGTACTTC. Protein: CASRRQGQGAYEQYF. The chain carries TRBV27 and TRBJ2-7; 7 bases match TRBD1. Germline lookup yields CDR1 MNHEY and CDR2 SMNVEV (reference sequence). The CDR3 length is 15 residues. The J segment lost 2 bases and the V segment lost 6 bases, leaving 10 bases of the junction unmatched.

This rearrangement joins TRBV14 to TRBJ2-1; 13 bases match TRBD2. The trim removed 0 bases at V and 4 bases at J, leaving 3 bases unmatched. Germline values: CDR1 SGHDN, CDR2 FVKESK. This CDR3 is built from 17 residues. DNA of the CDR3: TGTGCCAGCAGCCAAGATGGACTAGCGGGAGCATACAATGAGCAGTTCTTC. Amino acids: CASSQDGLAGAYNEQFF.

This sequence joins TRBV7-9 and TRBJ1-3; D is undetermined. Between the trimmed V and J ends, which lost 6 bases and 0 bases, there was a span of 9 bases. The CDR3 is 14 residues long. Germline CDR1 is SEHNR and CDR2 is FQNEAQ (reference sequence). The CDR3 nucleotides read TGTGCCAGCAGATCCGTTAGCTCTGGAAACACCATATATTTT. This gives the protein CASRSVSSGNTIYF.

The chain combines TRBV27 with TRBJ2-5, with TRBD2 matching over 7 bases. Germline V lookup: CDR1 MNHEY, CDR2 SMNVEV (reference sequence). The trim removed 5 bases at V and 4 bases at J, leaving 13 bases unmatched. The CDR3 is made up of 16 amino acids. The CDR3 DNA sequence: TGTGCCAGCAGTCCCCTGAAGGGGAGGGGAGTAGAGACCCAGTACTTC. Encoded protein: CASSPLKGRGVETQYF.

This sequence joins TRBV5-4 and TRBJ2-3, with 14 bases lining up with TRBD2. V lost 5 bases, J lost 4 bases, and 3 bases stayed unmatched. Germline V CDR1 and CDR2: SGHNT, YYREEE (reference sequence). CDR3 size: 15 residues. The CDR3 protein is CASRPTSGGADTQYF. The CDR3 nucleotides read TGTGCCAGCAGACCGACTAGCGGGGGGGCAGATACGCAGTATTTT.

The chain couples TRBV4-2 to TRBJ2-7, with 10 bases matching TRBD2. The CDR3 has 17 amino acids. CDR1 and CDR2 from the germline V gene are LGHNA and YNFKEQ. With 0 bases clipped from V and 0 bases from J, the junction kept 5 bases outside the gene matches. In nucleotides, the CDR3 is TGTGCCAGCAGCCAAGAAGTAAGGACTAGCGGCTCCTACGAGCAGTACTTC. Residues: CASSQEVRTSGSYEQYF.

This clone appeared once. This chain links TRBV5-4 with TRBJ2-2, with 9 bases that match TRBD1. Trimming removed 5 bases from V and 1 base from J; junction bases left unmatched: 6. Germline values: CDR1 SGHNT, CDR2 YYREEE (reference sequence). This CDR3 comprises 16 residues. For the CDR3, the DNA is TGTGCCAGCAGATCGCCGGGACAGGGGAACACCGGGGAGCTGTTTTTT. Its translation is CASRSPGQGNTGELFF.

V gene TRBV29-1 combines with J gene TRBJ1-1; D perhaps matches TRBD1 (6 bases). Germline CDR1 reads SQVTM; CDR2 reads ANQGSEA. The CDR3 has 10 residues. Trimming cost V 4 bases and J 8 bases, with 8 bases left between them. CDR3 loop: CSVGTAEAFF. In DNA, the CDR3 is TGCAGCGTTGGGACAGCAGAAGCTTTCTTT.